These T cell receptor beta chains were read from a single sample in a study of blood T cell repertoires in COVID-19. Sequencing was performed with immunoSEQ multiplex PCR; in TCRdb, only in-frame clones are kept and a portion is missing. The repertoire holds some 300,000 clones, with 90% as singletons. Material for sequencing was peripheral blood. These receptors all come from a woman aged 50 to 65 with COVID-19, enrolled during active disease. Each CDR3 is given with its conserved first and last residue. The D gene is left open where the match is weak. Size values are once, few and many counts, or a class for expanded clones, and some rows have none.

V	J	D	size	CDR3	DNA
TRBV18	TRBJ1-5	NA	NA	CASSPTPGTRNQPQHF	TGTGCCAGCTCACCGACTCCGGGAACGCGCAATCAGCCCCAGCATTTT
TRBV29-1	TRBJ1-2	TRBD1	NA	CSVEDRDRGREGYTF	TGCAGCGTTGAAGACCGAGACAGGGGAAGGGAGGGCTACACCTTC
TRBV10-3	TRBJ2-4	TRBD2	few	CAISESGLAGVKNIQYF	TGTGCCATCAGTGAGTCGGGACTAGCGGGAGTCAAAAACATTCAGTACTTC
TRBV4-2	TRBJ2-1	NA	NA	CASSRGLVTGGSQYNEQFF	TGTGCCAGCAGCCGCGGGCTGGTGACAGGCGGAAGTCAGTACAATGAGCAGTTCTTC
TRBV11-2	TRBJ2-1	NA	NA	CASSQGHYNEQFF	TGTGCCAGCAGCCAGGGACACTACAATGAGCAGTTCTTC
TRBV25-1	TRBJ1-5	TRBD1	NA	CASRGQENQPQHF	TGTGCCAGCAGAGGACAGGAAAATCAGCCCCAGCATTTT
TRBV5-1	TRBJ2-1	TRBD2	NA	CASGSKAGGPHNEQFF	TGCGCCAGCGGGTCGAAAGCGGGAGGGCCTCACAATGAGCAGTTCTTC
TRBV29-1	TRBJ2-3	NA	NA	CSVEQTNTDTQYF	TGCAGCGTTGAACAGACTAACACAGATACGCAGTATTTT
TRBV30	TRBJ2-1	NA	NA	CAWSSTGSFYNEQFF	TGTGCCTGGAGTTCCACAGGGAGCTTCTACAATGAGCAGTTCTTC
TRBV19	TRBJ1-2	TRBD1	NA	CASSIVGTGARYGYTF	TGTGCCAGTAGTATAGTTGGGACAGGGGCCCGCTATGGCTACACCTTC
TRBV4-1	TRBJ1-5	NA	once	CASSQENSNNQPQHF	TGCGCCAGCAGCCAAGAAAACAGCAACAATCAGCCCCAGCATTTT
TRBV4-1	TRBJ2-1	TRBD2	NA	CASSQAQLAGGPSILF	TGCGCCAGCAGCCAAGCACAGCTAGCGGGAGGGCCTTCAATCCTCTTC